This entry lists 17 T cell receptor beta chains sequenced from one sample in a study of blood T cell repertoires in COVID-19. Profiling relied on immunoSEQ multiplex PCR, and the TCRdb table lists in-frame clones only, not all of them. The data contain 300,000 or so clones, about 90% of them singletons. The sample comprised PBMCs or T cells enriched from blood (not recorded which). These receptors came from a woman in her thirties who had recovered from COVID-19.

The gene calls are TRBV7-8 and TRBJ2-7; D remains unclear. Germline V lookup: CDR1 SGHVS, CDR2 FQNEAQ. The CDR3 runs to 14 residues. Trimming pared 1 base from V and 6 bases from J, leaving 13 bases between. The CDR3 protein is CASSLGPQALEQYF. CDR3 coding DNA: TGTGCCAGCAGCTTAGGGCCCCAGGCCCTCGAGCAGTACTTC.

This chain links TRBV5-1 with TRBJ1-1; no reliable D call. The length of the CDR3 is 14 residues. Trimming removed 1 base from V and 0 bases from J, with 7 bases in between. The germline CDR1 and CDR2 sequences are SGHRS and YFSETQ. The CDR3, as DNA: TGCGCCAGCAGCTTGAGTGGGCTGAACACTGAAGCTTTCTTT. This encodes CASSLSGLNTEAFF.

As to this clone: At the DNA level, this CDR3 is encoded by other sequences in the same sample as well. The V and J genes are TRBV5-1 and TRBJ2-7; 7 bases map to TRBD1. This CDR3 comprises 15 residues. J lost 1 base, V lost 0 bases, and 4 bases had no gene match. Germline V gene lookup returns CDR1 SGHRS and CDR2 YFSETQ. The CDR3 here is CASSLGDSLSYEQYF. For the CDR3, the DNA is TGCGCCAGCAGCTTGGGGGACAGTCTTTCCTACGAGCAGTACTTC.

CDR3 sequence: CARSSPRGGDTQYF. DNA of the CDR3: TGTGCCAGAAGCTCGCCACGGGGAGGTGATACGCAGTATTTT. The V and J genes are TRBV5-3 and TRBJ2-3; D might be TRBD2 (6 bases). TRBV5-3 carries the ORF label, with uncertain function. V was pared by 3 bases and J by 6 bases, with 14 bases between. The CDR3 spans 14 residues.

CDR3 loop: CASSVEQGAGEQYF. The CDR3 DNA sequence: TGTGCCAGCAGCGTAGAGCAGGGGGCAGGGGAGCAGTACTTC. The chain is built from TRBV9 and TRBJ2-7; TRBD1 aligns across 8 bases. The CDR3 is 14 residues long. J lost 7 bases, V lost 0 bases, and 6 bases had no gene match. The germline V gene has CDR1 SGDLS and CDR2 YYNGEE.

CDR3 DNA: TGTGCCAGCAGTTCCCGGGACAGGGTTAACACCGGGGAGCTGTTTTTT. Protein: CASSSRDRVNTGELFF. V is TRBV6-2 or TRBV6-3 and J is TRBJ2-2, with TRBD1 matching over 9 bases. The germline CDR1 and CDR2 sequences are MNHEY and SVGEGT. The CDR3 totals 16 residues. Losses at the gene ends were 4 bases for V and 2 bases for J; bases not matched to a gene: 5.

The chain links TRBV6-5 to TRBJ2-2, with TRBD1 identical over 7 bases. Trimming at V came to 6 bases and at J to 6 bases, leaving 7 bases not matched to a gene. Germline CDR1 is MNHEY and CDR2 is SVGAGI. The length of the CDR3 is 14 residues. CDR3: CASSQTGIAGELFF. The CDR3 nucleotides read TGTGCCAGCAGCCAGACAGGGATCGCCGGGGAGCTGTTTTTT.

The chain uses TRBV7-2 and TRBJ1-5; TRBD1 matches at 9 bases. In germline, CDR1 is SGHTA, CDR2 FQGNSA. Unmatched junction bases numbered 4, after V lost 2 bases and J lost 2 bases. The CDR3 spans 16 residues. The CDR3, as DNA: TGTGCCAGCAGCTTATCGGACAGGGGCCGCAATCAGCCCCAGCATTTT. This encodes CASSLSDRGRNQPQHF.

This clone was observed a single time. The chain combines TRBV19 with TRBJ1-6; TRBD1 is a possible D gene (5 bases). V shed 4 bases and J shed 7 bases, with 8 bases lying between them. Germline CDR1 and CDR2: LNHDA and SQIVND (reference sequence). The CDR3 runs 13 residues. DNA of the CDR3: TGTGCCAGTAGTAGCAGACAGAATTCACCCCTCCACTTT. Encoded protein: CASSSRQNSPLHF.

The chain employs TRBV7-8 and TRBJ2-5; D remains ambiguous. The CDR3 is made up of 14 amino acids. CDR1 and CDR2 (germline): SGHVS, FQNEAQ. The V end was cut by 1 base, the J end by 5 bases, with 11 bases between. CDR3 region: CASSLEEIRETQYF. In nucleotides, the CDR3 is TGTGCCAGCAGCTTAGAGGAGATTCGGGAGACCCAGTACTTC. Combining the CDR3 with reference TRBV7-8 and TRBJ2-5 gives the whole variable domain GAGVSQSPRYKVAKRGQDVALRCDPISGHVSLFWYQQALGQGPEFLTYFQNEAQLDKSGLPSDRFFAERPEGSVSTLKIQRTQQEDSAVYLCASSLEEIRETQYFGPGTRLLVL.

This clone was seen a handful of times. V is TRBV19 and J is TRBJ2-1; 8 bases match TRBD2. V was pared by 8 bases and J by 5 bases, with 8 bases of the junction left unmatched. From germline, CDR1 is LNHDA and CDR2 SQIVND (reference sequence). The CDR3 has 14 amino acids. The CDR3, as DNA: TGTGCCAGTGGAGGAAGCGGGGGTCACAATGAGCAGTTCTTC. Translation: CASGGSGGHNEQFF.

The chain is built from TRBV18 and TRBJ2-5; 10 nucleotides line up with TRBD2. V gave up 1 base and J gave up 5 bases; unmatched junction bases: 7. The CDR3 is 16 residues long. Germline values: CDR1 KGHSH, CDR2 LQKENI. CDR3 bases: TGTGCCAGCTCACCACGGCCTAGCGGGGGCCGGGAGACCCAGTACTTC. Amino acids: CASSPRPSGGRETQYF.

This clone has just one count. The CDR3 DNA is TGTGCCAGCAGTCTGGGACAGGCTTGGACTGGAAACACCATATATTTT. Translated: CASSLGQAWTGNTIYF. This sequence joins TRBV28 and TRBJ1-3; 8 nucleotides line up with TRBD1. The CDR3 consists of 16 residues. The V gene's germline CDR1 is MDHEN and CDR2 SYDVKM. V gave up 5 bases and J gave up 2 bases; unmatched junction bases: 8.

The rearrangement uses TRBV18 and TRBJ2-7, with TRBD1 matching over 8 bases. CDR3 size: 14 residues. CDR1 is KGHSH and CDR2 is LQKENI in the germline V gene. V lost 3 bases and J lost 5; bases outside the gene matches: 6. The CDR3 DNA reads as TGTGCCAGCTCACCTTGGCAGGGGGCCCACGAGCAGTACTTC. Protein: CASSPWQGAHEQYF. Filled out from reference TRBV18 and TRBJ2-7, the complete variable domain reads NAGVMQNPRHLVRRRGQEARLRCSPMKGHSHVYWYRQLPEEGLKFMVYLQKENIIDESGMPKERFSAEFPKEGPSILRIQQVVRGDSAAYFCASSPWQGAHEQYFGPGTRLTVT.

The V call is TRBV29-1, the J call TRBJ1-6, with 8 bases identical to TRBD1. The CDR3 runs to 13 residues. In germline, CDR1 is SQVTM, CDR2 ANQGSEA. With 7 bases clipped from V and 5 bases from J, the junction kept 4 bases outside the gene matches. The CDR3 nucleotides are TGCAGCGCTGTGACAGGGGATAATTCACCCCTCCACTTT. It is translated as CSAVTGDNSPLHF.

The CDR3 here is CASSLSFGRFRGKLFF. CDR3 sequence (DNA): TGTGCCAGCAGCTTATCCTTCGGGAGATTTAGAGGAAAACTGTTTTTT. The J gene is TRBJ1-4, the V gene TRBV7-2; no firm D call. Trimming cost V 2 bases and J 10 bases, with 20 bases left between them. CDR1 and CDR2 (germline): SGHTA, FQGNSA. The CDR3 is 16 amino acids.

This clone was seen a handful of times. This sequence joins TRBV3-1 (or the pseudogene TRBV3-2) and TRBJ2-3, with TRBD2 matching over 12 bases. Germline V CDR1 and CDR2: LGHDT, YNNKEL (reference sequence). V was pared by 7 bases and J by 7 bases, with 12 bases of the junction left unmatched. The CDR3 totals 16 residues. The DNA for the CDR3 is TGTGCCAGCACTCGGGGTCTAGCGGGGGGGCAGTATACGCAGTATTTT. Translated: CASTRGLAGGQYTQYF.